The 8 T cell receptor beta chains in this list originate from one sample, sequenced in a study of blood T cells in healthy people across ages. Combining a sample-barcoded 5' primer with a J-beta primer mix, a second PCR ran for roughly 6 to 12 cycles. TCRdb re-called the 5' RACE reads through MiXCR, storing one row per CDR3 protein. The data show about 1.4 million distinct CDR3 sequences, approximately 59% seen once. What was sequenced was blood. The receptors derive from a man aged 18-30 years in good health.

The CDR3 here is CASSVLLYEQYF. The DNA of the CDR3 is TGTGCCAGCAGCGTATTGCTCTACGAGCAGTACTTC. V and J are TRBV9 and TRBJ2-5; D is undetermined. The DNA matches TRBJ2-7 better at its end, which makes the J call doubtful. In germline, CDR1 is SGDLS, CDR2 YYNGEE. The CDR3 runs to 12 residues.

The rearrangement links TRBV5-1 to TRBJ2-2; 14 positions agree with TRBD2. The germline V gene encodes CDR1 SGHRS and CDR2 YFSETQ. V lost 4 bases and J lost 6; bases outside the gene matches: 8. CDR3 size: 17 residues. The CDR3 spells CASSPTSGRAKSGELFF. In DNA, the CDR3 is TGCGCCAGCAGCCCGACTAGCGGGAGGGCCAAATCCGGGGAGCTGTTTTTT. Based on the CDR3 plus reference TRBV5-1 and TRBJ2-2, the full variable domain is KAGVTQTPRYLIKTRGQQVTLSCSPISGHRSVSWYQQTPGQGLQFLFEYFSETQRNKGNFPGRFSGRQFSNSRSEMNVSTLELGDSALYLCASSPTSGRAKSGELFFGEGSRLTVL.

The chain joins TRBV5-1 to TRBJ2-5; 9 positions match TRBD1. V was pared by 1 base and J by 11 bases, with 15 bases of the junction left unmatched. The V gene's germline CDR1 is SGHRS and CDR2 YFSETQ. This CDR3 has 16 residues. The CDR3 region has the DNA TGCGCCAGCAGCTTGCAGGCGGGACAGGGTTACAATGAGCAGTACTTC. Encoded protein: CASSLQAGQGYNEQYF.

The table lists this clonotype with a count of one. The germline gene is not matched at one end of the junction; a read error may be the cause. The V and J genes are TRBV25-1 and TRBJ1-1; no reliable D call. This CDR3 has 14 amino acids. Germline assignment: CDR1 MGHDK and CDR2 SYGVNS. The CDR3 protein is CASSESPLGTETFF. The CDR3 DNA reads TGTGCCAGCAGTGAATCACCGTTAGGCACTGAAACTTTCTTT.

This clonotype was seen a few times. The gene calls are TRBV4-1 and TRBJ1-5; D unresolved. Deletions cut 5 bases from V and 2 bases from J, with 13 bases between. The CDR3 contains 15 residues. CDR1 MGHRA and CDR2 YSYEKL come from the germline V gene. CDR3 region: CASSLGALGNQPQHF. The CDR3 coding sequence is TGCGCCAGCAGCTTAGGAGCCCTTGGCAATCAGCCCCAGCATTTT.

V gene TRBV6-1 combines with J gene TRBJ2-5; the D gene is possibly TRBD2 (5 bases). The J call may be wrong; the DNA end is better matched by TRBJ2-7. CDR1 MNHNS and CDR2 SASEGT come from the germline V gene. The CDR3 has 15 residues. The DNA for the CDR3 is TGTGCCAGCAGTATCCAGATGGGAGTCCACTACGAGCAGTACTTC. Residues: CASSIQMGVHYEQYF.

This clonotype came up a few times. The chain links TRBV5-1 to TRBJ2-4; unclear D gene. The tail of the sequence fits TRBJ2-7 better, so the J call may be wrong. Germline loops: CDR1 SGHRS, CDR2 YFSETQ. The CDR3 sequence is 13 residues long. In nucleotides, the CDR3 is TGCGCCAGCAGCTTTAACACCCGCTACGAGCAGTACTTC. It is translated as CASSFNTRYEQYF.

The chain couples TRBV14 to TRBJ2-7, with D perhaps given as TRBD1 or TRBD2 (5 bases each). The CDR3 contains 13 residues. The V end was cut by 1 base, the J end by 6 bases, with 10 bases between. Germline CDR1 and CDR2: SGHDN and FVKESK. This chain's CDR3 is CASSQAGRSEQYF. The CDR3 DNA reads as TGTGCCAGCAGCCAAGCGGGACGGTCCGAGCAGTACTTC.